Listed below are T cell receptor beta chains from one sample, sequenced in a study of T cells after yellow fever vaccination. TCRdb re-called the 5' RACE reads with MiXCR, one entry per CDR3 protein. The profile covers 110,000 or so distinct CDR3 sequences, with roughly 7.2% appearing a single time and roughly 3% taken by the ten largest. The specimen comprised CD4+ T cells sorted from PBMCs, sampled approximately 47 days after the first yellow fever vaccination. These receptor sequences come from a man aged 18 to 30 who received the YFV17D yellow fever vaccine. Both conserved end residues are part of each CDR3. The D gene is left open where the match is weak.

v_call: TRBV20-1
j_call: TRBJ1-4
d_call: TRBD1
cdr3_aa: CSAPLRGQVEKLFF

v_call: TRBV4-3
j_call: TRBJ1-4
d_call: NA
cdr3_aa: CASSQQGSPWEKLFF

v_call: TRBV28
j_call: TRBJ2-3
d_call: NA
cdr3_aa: CASSLQVAGADTQYF

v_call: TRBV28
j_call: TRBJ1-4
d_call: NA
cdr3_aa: CASSPFGTGRGRGEKLFF

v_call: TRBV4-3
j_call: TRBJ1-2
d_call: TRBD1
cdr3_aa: CASSQETGGRGYTF

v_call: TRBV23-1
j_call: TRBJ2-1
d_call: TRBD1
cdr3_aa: CASSLRQGNLF

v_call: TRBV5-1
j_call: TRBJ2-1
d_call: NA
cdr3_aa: CASSIPSDHEQFF

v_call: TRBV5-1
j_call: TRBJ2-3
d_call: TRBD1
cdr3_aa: CASSGTGADTQYF

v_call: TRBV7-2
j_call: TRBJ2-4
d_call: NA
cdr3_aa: CASSRGVAKNIQYF

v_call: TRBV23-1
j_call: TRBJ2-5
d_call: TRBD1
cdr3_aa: CASRSGTEHQETQYF

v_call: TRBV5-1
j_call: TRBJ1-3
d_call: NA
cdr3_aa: CASSSDLLGSGNTIYF

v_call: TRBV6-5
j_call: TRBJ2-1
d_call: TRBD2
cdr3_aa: CASSYSPSGTEQFF

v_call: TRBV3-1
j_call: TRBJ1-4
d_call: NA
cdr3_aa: CASSQTGGNEKLFF

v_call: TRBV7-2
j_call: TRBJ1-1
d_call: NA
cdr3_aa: CASSLAWGTEAFF

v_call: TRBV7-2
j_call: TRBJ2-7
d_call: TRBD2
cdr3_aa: CASSSRPGTKAYEQYF

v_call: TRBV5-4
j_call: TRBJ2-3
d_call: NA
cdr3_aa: CASSPASGTDTQYF

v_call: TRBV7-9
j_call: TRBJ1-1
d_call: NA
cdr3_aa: CASSLRGVSVGEAFF

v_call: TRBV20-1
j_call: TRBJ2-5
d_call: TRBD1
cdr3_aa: CSAFRPGQGLETQYF

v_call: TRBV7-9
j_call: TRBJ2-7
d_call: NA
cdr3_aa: CASPLVWGQYF

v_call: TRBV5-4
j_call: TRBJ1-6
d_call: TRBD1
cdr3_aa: CASSLLSGGGGSPLHF

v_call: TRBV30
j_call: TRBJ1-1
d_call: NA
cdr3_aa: CASQRGNGIEAFF

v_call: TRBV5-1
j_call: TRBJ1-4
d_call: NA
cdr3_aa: CASSEDGSPNEKLFF

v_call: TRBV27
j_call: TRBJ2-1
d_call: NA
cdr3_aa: CASSPTTLAPSYNEQFF

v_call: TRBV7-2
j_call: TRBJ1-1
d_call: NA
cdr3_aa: CASSRSPGNTEAFF

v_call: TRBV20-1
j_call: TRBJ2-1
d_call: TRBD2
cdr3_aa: CSAREVAGINNEQFF

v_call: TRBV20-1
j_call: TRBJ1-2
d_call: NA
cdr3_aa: CSARDQNVYGYTF

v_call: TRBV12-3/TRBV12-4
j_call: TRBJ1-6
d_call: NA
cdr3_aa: CASSWDGNSPLHF

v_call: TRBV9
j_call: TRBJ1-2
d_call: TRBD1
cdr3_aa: CASSISGTVPYGYTF

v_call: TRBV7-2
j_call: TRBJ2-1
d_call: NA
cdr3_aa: CASSLYRAWARNEQFF

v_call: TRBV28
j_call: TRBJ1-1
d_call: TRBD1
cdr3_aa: CASSLGGDSEEAFF

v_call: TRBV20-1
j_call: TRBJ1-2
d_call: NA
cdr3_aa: CSAYGQTPGGFQGYTF

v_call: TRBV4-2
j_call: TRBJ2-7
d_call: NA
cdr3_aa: CASSLLGNEQYF

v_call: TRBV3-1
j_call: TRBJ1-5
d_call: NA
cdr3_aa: CASSPAFSGTQPQHF

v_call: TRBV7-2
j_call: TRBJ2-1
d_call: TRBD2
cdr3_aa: CASSGRLAGPSYNEQFF

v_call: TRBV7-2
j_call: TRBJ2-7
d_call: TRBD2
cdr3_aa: CASSSTSGVYEQYF

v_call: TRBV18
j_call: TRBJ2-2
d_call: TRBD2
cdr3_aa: CASSPGDYRDTGELFF

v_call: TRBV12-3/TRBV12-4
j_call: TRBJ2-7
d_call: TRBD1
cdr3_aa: CASSERDRYEQYF

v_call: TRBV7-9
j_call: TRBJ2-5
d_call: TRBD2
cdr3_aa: CASSIRTSGQETQYF

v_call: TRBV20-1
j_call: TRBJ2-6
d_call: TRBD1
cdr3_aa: CSVGQPSGANVLTF

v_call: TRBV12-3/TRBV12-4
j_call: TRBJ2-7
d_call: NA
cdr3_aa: CASSRDIYEQYF

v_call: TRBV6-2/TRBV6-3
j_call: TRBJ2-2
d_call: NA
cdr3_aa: CASSYIRGDTGELFF

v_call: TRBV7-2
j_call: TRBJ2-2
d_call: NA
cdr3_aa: CASSLGPTSNTGELFF

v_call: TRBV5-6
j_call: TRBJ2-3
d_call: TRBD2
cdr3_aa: CASSPLTSRIAGVTDTQYF

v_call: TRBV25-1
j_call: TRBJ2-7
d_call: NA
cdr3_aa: CASSEWGRGTYEQYF

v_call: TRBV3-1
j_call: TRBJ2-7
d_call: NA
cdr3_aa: CASSRAGNSYEQYF

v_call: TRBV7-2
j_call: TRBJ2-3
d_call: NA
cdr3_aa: CASSSFISGTDTQYF